Below are 29 T cell receptor beta chains sequenced from a single sample in a study of breast tumors, draining lymph nodes, adjacent tissues. TCRdb called the multiplex PCR reads again in MiXCR, with one record for every CDR3 protein. The sample has 17,000 or so distinct CDR3 sequences; about 60% are singletons. The sample was tumor-adjacent breast tissue. These receptors all stem from a female donor with breast cancer. Some clones in this sample may be carry-over from other donors' samples.

Sample share makes this clonotype medium-sized. The chain has TRBV7-2 and TRBJ1-6; the match to TRBD1 covers 8 bases. In germline, CDR1 is SGHTA, CDR2 FQGNSA. V trimming: 3 bases; J trimming: 7 bases; junction bases outside the gene matches: 23. This CDR3 comprises 21 residues. The CDR3 protein is CASSFFLRDRFSSLPNSPLHF. CDR3 nucleotide sequence: TGTGCCAGCAGCTTCTTCCTCCGGGACAGGTTCTCCTCTCTACCAAATTCACCCCTCCACTTT.

The chain is built from TRBV29-1 and TRBJ2-5; 9 bases are shared with TRBD2. The length of the CDR3 is 14 residues. Germline-derived CDR1 and CDR2 are SQVTM and ANQGSEA. V shed 3 bases, J shed 6 bases, and the junction held 8 bases outside the gene matches. The CDR3 DNA reads as TGCAGCGTTGAGTGGCTAGCGGGGCCAAAGACCCAGTACTTC. This encodes CSVEWLAGPKTQYF.

CDR3 sequence reads: CASSLVAGFNEQFF. For the CDR3, the DNA is TGTGCCAGCAGCTTAGTCGCGGGGTTCAATGAGCAGTTCTTC. The chain combines TRBV7-3 with TRBJ2-1, with D possibly being TRBD2 (6 bases). Germline V gene lookup returns CDR1 SGHTA and CDR2 FQGTGA. Between the trimmed V and J ends, which lost 2 bases and 6 bases, there was a span of 11 bases. The CDR3 is 14 residues long.

Remarks on this clonotype: Mismatch with germline at one junction end may stem from a read error. This rearrangement joins TRBV6-4 to TRBJ2-2, with D perhaps TRBD2 (6 bases). The CDR3 contains 12 residues. Per the germline V gene, CDR1 is MRHNA and CDR2 is SNTAGT. As DNA, the CDR3 is TGTGCCACCAGTGGTCCCCCGCGGGGGCTGTTTTTT. Protein sequence: CATSGPPRGLFF.

Details on this clonotype: An end of the junction does not agree with germline; a read error may underlie this. This chain uses TRBV10-3 with TRBJ2-1; 9 bases agree with TRBD2. This CDR3 contains 13 residues. Germline V gene sequence: CDR1 ENHRY, CDR2 SYGVKD. The CDR3 nucleotides are TGTGCCATCAGGCGGGGGGGATACAATGAACAGTTCTTC. Encoded protein: CAIRRGGYNEQFF.

This clonotype was seen more than once but under ten times. The rearrangement joins TRBV29-1 to TRBJ2-1; 10 positions match TRBD2. V was clipped by 0 bases and J by 7 bases; unmatched bases: 3. Germline CDR1 SQVTM, CDR2 ANQGSEA. The CDR3 runs to 14 residues. The CDR3: CSVEEGLAFNEQFF. In DNA, the CDR3 is TGCAGCGTTGAAGAGGGACTAGCGTTTAATGAGCAGTTCTTC.

This clonotype appeared many times. The chain has TRBV5-6 and TRBJ2-5; perhaps TRBD1 as D (6 bases). Per germline, CDR1 SGHDT and CDR2 YYEEEE. The CDR3 extends over 15 amino acids. V was clipped by 4 bases and J by 4 bases, with 17 bases between them. The CDR3 loop is CASSPVGAAGETQYF. The CDR3, as DNA: TGTGCCAGCAGCCCGGTGGGGGCGGCAGGAGAGACCCAGTACTTC.

The chain is built from TRBV7-9 and TRBJ2-3, with D perhaps TRBD2 (5 bases). This CDR3 contains 16 residues. The V gene lost 1 base and the J gene lost 0 bases, with 11 bases spanning the gap. Germline V gene lookup returns CDR1 SEHNR and CDR2 FQNEAQ (reference sequence). The CDR3 region is CASSLVSSASTDTQYF. For the CDR3, the DNA is TGTGCCAGCAGCTTAGTTAGTAGCGCAAGCACAGATACGCAGTATTTT.

This chain uses TRBV20-1 with TRBJ2-3, with D perhaps matching TRBD2 (7 bases). CDR1 DFQATT and CDR2 SNEGSKA come from the germline V gene (reference sequence). This CDR3 region has 14 residues. Trimming took off 4 bases at V and 6 bases at J, with 17 bases between the two ends. The DNA of the CDR3 is TGCAGTGCTATGTCCGGGGGGCTAGGGGATACGCAGTATTTT. This sequence encodes CSAMSGGLGDTQYF.

V is TRBV28 and J is TRBJ2-7, with D tentatively TRBD1 or TRBD2 (6 bases each). This CDR3 comprises 15 residues. The germline gives CDR1 MDHEN, CDR2 SYDVKM. CDR3 sequence reads: CVSSTGGSRTYEQYV. CDR3 DNA: TGTGTCAGCAGCACCGGGGGCAGCCGAACCTACGAGCAGTACGTC.

The chain employs TRBV7-6 and TRBJ2-5; 7 nucleotides line up with TRBD1. V lost 5 bases to trimming and J lost 4 bases; unmatched junction nucleotides: 10. Germline loops: CDR1 SGHVS, CDR2 FNYEAQ. CDR3 length: 15 residues. The CDR3 coding sequence is TGTGCCAGCAGCCACAGACAGGGCGCCCTAGAGACCCAGTACTTC. Amino acid sequence: CASSHRQGALETQYF.

The genes are TRBV6-1 and TRBJ2-7; 8 bases line up with TRBD2. This CDR3 region has 15 residues. The J segment lost 3 bases and the V segment lost 5 bases, leaving 9 bases of the junction unmatched. Germline V lookup: CDR1 MNHNS, CDR2 SASEGT. CDR3 region: CASSPIAGRGYEQYF. The CDR3 nucleotides read TGTGCCAGCAGTCCAATAGCGGGAAGAGGCTACGAGCAGTACTTC.

The chain employs TRBV7-2 and TRBJ1-5; D not resolved. Trimming took off 3 bases at V and 3 bases at J, with 12 bases between the two ends. The CDR3 totals 15 residues. Germline loops: CDR1 SGHTA, CDR2 FQGNSA. CDR3 loop: CASSFAGNINQPQHF. The CDR3 DNA is TGTGCCAGCAGCTTTGCGGGCAATATCAATCAGCCCCAGCATTTT.

This clonotype came up many times. The chain couples TRBV7-8 to TRBJ1-4; no reliable D call. Trimming left V 6 bases short and J 4 bases short, with 6 bases between. This CDR3 contains 12 residues. The germline V gene encodes CDR1 SGHVS and CDR2 FQNEAQ. CDR3 residues: CASSVVNEKLFF. CDR3 coding DNA: TGTGCCAGCAGTGTGGTTAATGAAAAACTGTTTTTT.

In this sample, this clonotype turned up many times. The genes are TRBV7-9 and TRBJ2-3; the D call may be TRBD1 or TRBD2 (5 bases each). The V end lost 2 bases, the J end lost 0 bases, and 6 bases lay between the germline ends. The CDR3 loop spans 14 amino acids. Germline V lookup: CDR1 SEHNR, CDR2 FQNEAQ (reference sequence). The CDR3 bases are TGTGCCAGCAGCTTAAGGGACAGCACAGATACGCAGTATTTT. This translates into CASSLRDSTDTQYF.

CDR3 residues: CAWSSGTGNQPQHF. DNA of the CDR3: TGTGCCTGGAGTTCCGGGACAGGTAATCAGCCCCAGCATTTT. This chain joins TRBV30 and TRBJ1-5; 8 nucleotides align to TRBD1. After removal of 2 bases from V and 4 bases from J, the junction contained 4 bases not matched to a gene. The germline V gene encodes CDR1 GTSNPN and CDR2 SVGIG (reference sequence). The CDR3 spans 14 residues. Full variable domain (rest looked up from reference TRBV30 and TRBJ1-5): SQTIHQWPATLVQPVGSPLSLECTVEGTSNPNLYWYRQAAGRGLQLLFYSVGIGQISSEVPQNLSASRPQDRQFILSSKKLLLSDSGFYLCAWSSGTGNQPQHFGDGTRLSIL.

V gene TRBV25-1 combines with J gene TRBJ2-7; 12 nucleotides agree with TRBD2. This CDR3 is 15 amino acids long. From germline, CDR1 is MGHDK and CDR2 SYGVNS. In nucleotides, the CDR3 is TGTAAACCAAACGGGGGGACTAGCGGGCCCTACGAGCAGTACTTC. Amino acid sequence: CKPNGGTSGPYEQYF.

V is TRBV10-2 and J is TRBJ1-6; D is ambiguous. V lost 6 bases, J lost 3 bases, and 3 bases lay in between. Germline lookup yields CDR1 WSHSY and CDR2 SAAADI. The CDR3 covers 12 residues. As DNA, the CDR3 is TGCGCCAGCAGCAACTATAATTCACCCCTCCACTTT. Its translation: CASSNYNSPLHF.

This sequence joins TRBV9 and TRBJ2-1; D is possibly TRBD2 (6 bases). CDR3 length equals 12 residues. The V end was cut by 2 bases, the J end by 6 bases, with 6 bases between. Germline-derived CDR1 and CDR2 are SGDLS and YYNGEE. The CDR3 is CASSVSGNEQFF. In DNA form, the CDR3 reads TGTGCCAGCAGCGTTAGCGGCAATGAGCAGTTCTTC.

This chain connects TRBV7-2 to TRBJ1-5; D not resolved. The V end was cut by 5 bases, the J end by 10 bases, with 18 bases between. Germline CDR1 reads SGHTA; CDR2 reads FQGNSA. The CDR3 consists of 14 residues. CDR3 DNA: TGTGCCAGCAGCACGACCCGAGGAAAAGGACCCCAGCATTTT. Amino acids: CASSTTRGKGPQHF.

By its share, this clonotype is medium-sized. The chain is built from TRBV7-3 and TRBJ2-1; 7 positions match TRBD1. This CDR3 has 15 amino acids. With V trimmed by 4 bases and J by 4 bases, 7 bases remained unmatched. The germline CDR1 and CDR2 sequences are SGHTA and FQGTGA. This CDR3 is CASSSDGTAYNEQFF. The CDR3 region has the DNA TGTGCCAGCAGCTCTGACGGGACAGCATACAATGAGCAGTTCTTC. The variable domain in full, with the rest retrieved from reference TRBV7-3 and TRBJ2-1, is GAGVSQTPSNKVTEKGKYVELRCDPISGHTALYWYRQSLGQGPEFLIYFQGTGAADDSGLPNDRFFAVRPEGSVSTLKIQRTERGDSAVYLCASSSDGTAYNEQFFGPGTRLTVL.

The V call is TRBV5-6, the J call TRBJ1-2; D might be TRBD1 (6 bases). Trimming took off 4 bases at V and 4 bases at J, with 8 bases between the two ends. The CDR3 covers 12 residues. In germline, CDR1 is SGHDT, CDR2 YYEEEE. CDR3 residues: CASSKGVYGYTF. CDR3 sequence (DNA): TGTGCCAGCAGCAAGGGGGTCTATGGCTACACCTTC.

The V gene is TRBV5-6, the J gene TRBJ1-5; D is perhaps TRBD1 (5 bases). This CDR3 is built from 14 residues. Germline assignment: CDR1 SGHDT and CDR2 YYEEEE. V was shortened by 5 bases and J by 6 bases, with 15 bases between the two germline ends. The CDR3 is CASSLEAGIQPQHF. CDR3 nucleotides: TGTGCCAGCAGTCTGGAGGCAGGGATTCAGCCCCAGCATTTT.

V and J are TRBV18 and TRBJ2-5; 9 bases fit TRBD1. Germline assignment: CDR1 KGHSH and CDR2 LQKENI. The V segment lost 0 bases and the J segment 5 bases; nucleotides outside the gene matches: 4. The CDR3 is made up of 15 amino acids. CDR3 in DNA: TGTGCCAGCTCACCACCTATACAGGGGGCTGAGACCCAGTACTTC. Amino acids: CASSPPIQGAETQYF.

This clonotype counts as medium-sized. A junction boundary mismatches the germline segment, possibly from a read error. The chain joins TRBV7-2 to TRBJ2-3, with 14 nucleotides matching TRBD2. The length of the CDR3 is 16 residues. Germline values: CDR1 SGHTA, CDR2 FQGNSA. CDR3 loop: CASSLGATSGGGPIYF. The CDR3 bases are TGTGCCAGCAGCTTAGGAGCGACTAGCGGGGGGGGCCCTATTTACTTT.

The CDR3 nucleotides are TGCGCCAGCAGCTTGACTAGCGGAATTGACACCGGGGAGCTGTTTTTT. Its translation is CASSLTSGIDTGELFF. This chain links TRBV5-1 with TRBJ2-2; TRBD2 aligns across 8 bases. Germline assignment: CDR1 SGHRS and CDR2 YFSETQ. The V gene end was trimmed by 1 base and the J gene end by 3 bases; junction bases not matched to a gene: 5. This CDR3 contains 16 residues.

The chain couples TRBV20-1 to TRBJ1-5, with 8 nucleotides matching TRBD1. CDR3 length: 13 residues. Germline V gene data show CDR1 as DFQATT and CDR2 as SNEGSKA (reference sequence). After removal of 3 bases from V and 2 bases from J, the junction contained 0 bases not matched to a gene. In DNA, the CDR3 is TGCAGTGCTAGGGACAGGGGCAATCAGCCCCAGCATTTT. Its translation is CSARDRGNQPQHF.

The chain employs TRBV12-5 and TRBJ2-1, with D unresolved. V shed 0 bases and J shed 3 bases, with 12 bases lying between them. This CDR3 spans 16 amino acids. In germline, CDR1 is LGHNT, CDR2 FRNRAP. CDR3 sequence: CASGLVPSADYNEQFF. DNA for the CDR3: TGTGCTAGTGGTTTGGTACCGAGTGCGGACTACAATGAGCAGTTCTTC.

Remarks on this clonotype: One junction end disagrees with the germline gene, perhaps due to a read error. This rearrangement joins TRBV12-3 or TRBV12-4 to TRBJ2-5, with TRBD2 matching 8 bases. The CDR3 is 13 amino acids. CDR3 in amino acids: CASSFSGEETQYF. The CDR3 coding sequence is TGTGCCAGCAGTTTTAGCGGGGAAGAGACTCAGTACTTC.